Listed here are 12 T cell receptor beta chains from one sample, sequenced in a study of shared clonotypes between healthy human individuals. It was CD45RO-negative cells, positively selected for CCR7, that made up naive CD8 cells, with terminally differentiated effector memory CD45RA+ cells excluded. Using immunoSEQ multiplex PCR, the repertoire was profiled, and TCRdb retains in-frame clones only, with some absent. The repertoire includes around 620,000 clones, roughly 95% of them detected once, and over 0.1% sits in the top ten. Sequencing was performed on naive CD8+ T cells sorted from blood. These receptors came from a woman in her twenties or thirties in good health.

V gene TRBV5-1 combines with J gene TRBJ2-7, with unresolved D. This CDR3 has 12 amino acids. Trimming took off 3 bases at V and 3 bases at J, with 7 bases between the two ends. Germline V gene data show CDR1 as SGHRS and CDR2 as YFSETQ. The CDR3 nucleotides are TGCGCCAGCAGCTCCAACAACTACGAGCAGTACTTC. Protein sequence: CASSSNNYEQYF.

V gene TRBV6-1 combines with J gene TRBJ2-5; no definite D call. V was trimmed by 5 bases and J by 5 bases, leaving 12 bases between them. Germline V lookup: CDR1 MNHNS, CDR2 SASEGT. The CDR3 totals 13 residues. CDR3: CASSPVWVETQYF. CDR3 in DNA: TGTGCCAGCAGTCCGGTCTGGGTTGAGACCCAGTACTTC.

The CDR3 spells CASRPLSRNYGYTF. DNA of the CDR3: TGTGCCAGTAGGCCTCTCAGTAGAAATTACGGCTACACCTTC. The rearrangement links TRBV19 to TRBJ1-2; D remains ambiguous. The CDR3 has 14 residues. Germline V gene data show CDR1 as LNHDA and CDR2 as SQIVND (reference sequence). Between the trimmed V and J ends, which lost 6 bases and 8 bases, there was a span of 19 bases.

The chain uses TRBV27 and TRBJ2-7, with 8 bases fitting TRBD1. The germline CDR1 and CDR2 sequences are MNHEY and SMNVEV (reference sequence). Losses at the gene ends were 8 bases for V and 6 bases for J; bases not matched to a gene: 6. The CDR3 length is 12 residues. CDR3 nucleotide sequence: TGTGCCAGCCGGCAGGGGGCCTCCGAGCAGTACTTC. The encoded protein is CASRQGASEQYF.

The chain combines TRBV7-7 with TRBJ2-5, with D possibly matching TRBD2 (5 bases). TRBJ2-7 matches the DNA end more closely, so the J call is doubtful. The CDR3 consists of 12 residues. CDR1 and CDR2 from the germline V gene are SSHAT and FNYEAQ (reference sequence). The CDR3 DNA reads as TGTGCCAGCAGCCCGGGAACCCACGAGCAGTACTTC. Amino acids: CASSPGTHEQYF.

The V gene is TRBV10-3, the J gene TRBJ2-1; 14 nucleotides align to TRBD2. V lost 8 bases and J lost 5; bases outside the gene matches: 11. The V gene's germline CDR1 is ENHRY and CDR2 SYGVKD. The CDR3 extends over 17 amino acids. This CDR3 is CAIGGLAGGIFDNEQFF. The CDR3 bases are TGTGCCATCGGAGGACTAGCGGGAGGCATTTTCGACAATGAGCAGTTCTTC.

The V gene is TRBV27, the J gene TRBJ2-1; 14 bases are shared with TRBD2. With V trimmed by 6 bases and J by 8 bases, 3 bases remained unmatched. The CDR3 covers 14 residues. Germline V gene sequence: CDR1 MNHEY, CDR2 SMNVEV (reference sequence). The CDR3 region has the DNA TGTGCCAGCAGACCGGGACTAGCGGGAGATGAGCAGTTCTTC. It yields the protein CASRPGLAGDEQFF.

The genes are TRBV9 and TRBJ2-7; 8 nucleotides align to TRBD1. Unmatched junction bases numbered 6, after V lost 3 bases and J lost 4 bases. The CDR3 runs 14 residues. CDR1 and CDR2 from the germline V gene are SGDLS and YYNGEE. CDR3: CASSASGGSYEQYF. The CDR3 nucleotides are TGTGCCAGCAGCGCGTCAGGGGGCTCTTACGAGCAGTACTTC.

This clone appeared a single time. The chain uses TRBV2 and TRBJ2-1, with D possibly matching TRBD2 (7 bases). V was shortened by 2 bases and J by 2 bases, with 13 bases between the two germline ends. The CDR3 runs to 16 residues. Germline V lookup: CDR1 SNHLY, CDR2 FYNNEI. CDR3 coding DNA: TGTGCCAGCAGTGAAAGGGGGGGGAACCCCTACAATGAGCAGTTCTTC. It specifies CASSERGGNPYNEQFF.

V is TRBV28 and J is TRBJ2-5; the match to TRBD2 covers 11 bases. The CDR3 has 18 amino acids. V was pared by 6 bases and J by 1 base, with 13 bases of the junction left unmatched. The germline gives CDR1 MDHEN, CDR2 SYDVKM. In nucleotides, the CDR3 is TGTGCCAGCAGCTTGGGACTAGCGGATTCTCTCCCCCAAGAGACCCAGTACTTC. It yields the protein CASSLGLADSLPQETQYF.

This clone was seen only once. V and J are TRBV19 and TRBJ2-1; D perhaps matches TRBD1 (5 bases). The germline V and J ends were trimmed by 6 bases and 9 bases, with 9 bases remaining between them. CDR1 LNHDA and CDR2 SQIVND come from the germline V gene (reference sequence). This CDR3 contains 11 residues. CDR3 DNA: TGTGCCAGTAGCCAGGGCGGTGAGCAGTTCTTC. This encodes CASSQGGEQFF.

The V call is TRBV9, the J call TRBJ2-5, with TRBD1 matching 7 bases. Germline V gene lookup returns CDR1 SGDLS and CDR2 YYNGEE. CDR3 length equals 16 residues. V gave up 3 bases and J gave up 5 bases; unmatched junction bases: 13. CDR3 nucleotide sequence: TGTGCCAGCAGCGCCCGACTTGAGGGGGCCCCGGAGACCCAGTACTTC. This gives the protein CASSARLEGAPETQYF.